The source of this T cell receptor (beta chain) is a study of blood T cell repertoires in COVID-19. The wider study: Sources were T cells, B-cell-depleted T cells, or PBMCs; the material itself was cDNA or gDNA.

The cohort comprised adults aged roughly 18 to 95 years residing in about 25 US areas. Two consecutive negative NP/OP PCR tests, clearance, or resolved symptoms defined Cohort 3 recovery. The CDR3 length is 15 residues. The V and J ends lost 2 bases and 7 bases respectively, with 18 bases between them. Per the germline V gene, CDR1 is SGHAT and CDR2 is FQDESV (reference sequence). Original data processing: Scientists estimated how many nucleated cells there were by amplifying reference gene primers. The method was immunoSEQ multiplex PCR; TCRdb's version includes in-frame clones alone and lacks a portion of them. V, J and clone size are taken as reported in that table, and D and trimming were inferred from the DNA itself. The table includes 95,000 to 150,000 clones, 84% detected once.

This clonotype was obtained from a woman in her 30s who had recovered from COVID-19. The sample consisted of PBMCs or T cells enriched from blood (not recorded which). The chain recombines TRBV11-1 with TRBJ2-7; maybe TRBD2 (5 bases). The CDR3 DNA reads TGTGCCAGCAGCTTAAATTATGGTCCCCGCGGGGAGCAGTACTTC. This codes for CASSLNYGPRGEQYF.